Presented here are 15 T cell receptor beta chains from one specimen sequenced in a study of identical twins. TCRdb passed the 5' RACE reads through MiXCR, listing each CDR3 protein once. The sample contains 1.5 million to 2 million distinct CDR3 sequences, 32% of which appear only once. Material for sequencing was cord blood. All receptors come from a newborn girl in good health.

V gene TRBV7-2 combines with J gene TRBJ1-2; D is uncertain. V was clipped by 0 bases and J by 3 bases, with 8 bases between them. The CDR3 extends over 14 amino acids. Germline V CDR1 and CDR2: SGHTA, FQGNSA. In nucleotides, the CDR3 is TGTGCCAGCAGCTTAGCGCGGCGTTACTATGGCTACACCTTC. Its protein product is CASSLARRYYGYTF. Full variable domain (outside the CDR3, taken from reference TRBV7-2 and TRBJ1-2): GAGVSQSPSNKVTEKGKDVELRCDPISGHTALYWYRQSLGQGLEFLIYFQGNSAPDKSGLPSDRFSAERTGGSVSTLTIQRTQQEDSAVYLCASSLARRYYGYTFGSGTRLTVV.

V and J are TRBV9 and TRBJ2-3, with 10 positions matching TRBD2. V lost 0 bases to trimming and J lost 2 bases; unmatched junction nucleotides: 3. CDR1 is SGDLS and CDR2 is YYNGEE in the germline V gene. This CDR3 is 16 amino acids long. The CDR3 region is CASSVGSGGSTDTQYF. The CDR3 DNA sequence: TGTGCCAGCAGCGTAGGTAGCGGGGGGTCCACAGATACGCAGTATTTT.

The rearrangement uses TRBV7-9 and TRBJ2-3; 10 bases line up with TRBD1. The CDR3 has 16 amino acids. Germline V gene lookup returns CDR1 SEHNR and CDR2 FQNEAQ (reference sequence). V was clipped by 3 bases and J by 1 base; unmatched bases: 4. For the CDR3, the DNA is TGTGCCAGCAGCTTCCCCGGACAGGGGGGCACAGATACGCAGTATTTT. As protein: CASSFPGQGGTDTQYF. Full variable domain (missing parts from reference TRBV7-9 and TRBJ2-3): DTGVSQNPRHKITKRGQNVTFRCDPISEHNRLYWYRQTLGQGPEFLTYFQNEAQLEKSRLLSDRFSAERPKGSFSTLEIQRTEQGDSAMYLCASSFPGQGGTDTQYFGPGTRLTVL.

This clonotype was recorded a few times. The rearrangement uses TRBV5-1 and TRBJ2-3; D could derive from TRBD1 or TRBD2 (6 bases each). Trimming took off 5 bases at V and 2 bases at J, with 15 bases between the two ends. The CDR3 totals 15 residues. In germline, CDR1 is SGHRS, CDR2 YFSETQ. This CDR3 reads CASREGGPYTDTQYF. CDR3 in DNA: TGCGCCAGCAGAGAGGGGGGACCTTACACAGATACGCAGTATTTT.

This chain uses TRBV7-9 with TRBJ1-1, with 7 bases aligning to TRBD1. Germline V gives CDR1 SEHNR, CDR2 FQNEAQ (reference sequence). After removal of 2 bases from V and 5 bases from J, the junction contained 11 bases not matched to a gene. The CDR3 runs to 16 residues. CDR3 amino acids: CASSLRPTGVLTEAFF. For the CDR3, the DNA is TGTGCCAGCAGCTTACGCCCTACAGGGGTTTTAACTGAAGCTTTCTTT.

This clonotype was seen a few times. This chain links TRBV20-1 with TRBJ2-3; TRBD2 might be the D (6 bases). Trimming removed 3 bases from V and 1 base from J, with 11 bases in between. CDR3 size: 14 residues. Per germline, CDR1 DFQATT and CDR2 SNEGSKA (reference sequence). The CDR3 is CSASGGVGTDTQYF. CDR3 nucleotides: TGCAGTGCTAGCGGGGGTGTCGGCACAGATACGCAGTATTTT.

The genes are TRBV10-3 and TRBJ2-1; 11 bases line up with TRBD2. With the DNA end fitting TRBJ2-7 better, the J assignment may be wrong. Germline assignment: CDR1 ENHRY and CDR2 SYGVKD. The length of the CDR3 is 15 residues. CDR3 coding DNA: TGTGCCATCAGCCTAGCGGGAGGCTCCTACAATGAGCAGTACTTC. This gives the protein CAISLAGGSYNEQYF.

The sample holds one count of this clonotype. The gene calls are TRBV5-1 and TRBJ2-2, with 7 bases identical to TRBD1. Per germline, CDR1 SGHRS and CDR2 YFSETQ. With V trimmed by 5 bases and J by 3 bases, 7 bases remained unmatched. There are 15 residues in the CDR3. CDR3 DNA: TGCGCCAGCAGGCGAGGGACAGCGGACACCGGGGAGCTGTTTTTT. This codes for CASRRGTADTGELFF.

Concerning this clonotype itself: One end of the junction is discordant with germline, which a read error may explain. The chain's CDR3 is CASSEALTSGRYEQYF. For the CDR3, the DNA is TGTGCCAGCAGCGAAGCCCTAACTAGCGGGAGGTACGAGCAGTACTTC. The genes are TRBV2 and TRBJ2-7; TRBD2 matches 12 bases. The CDR3 consists of 16 residues. Germline V gene lookup returns CDR1 SNHLY and CDR2 FYNNEI.

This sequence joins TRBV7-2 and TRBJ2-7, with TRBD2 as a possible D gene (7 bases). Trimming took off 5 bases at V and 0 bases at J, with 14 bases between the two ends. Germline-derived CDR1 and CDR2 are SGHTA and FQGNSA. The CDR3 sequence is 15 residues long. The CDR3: CASSARGGHSYEQYF. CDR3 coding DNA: TGTGCCAGCAGCGCCCGCGGGGGCCACTCCTACGAGCAGTACTTC.

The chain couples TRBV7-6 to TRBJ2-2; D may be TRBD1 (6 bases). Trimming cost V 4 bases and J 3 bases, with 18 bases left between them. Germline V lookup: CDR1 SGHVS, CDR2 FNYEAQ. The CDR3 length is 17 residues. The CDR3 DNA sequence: TGTGCCAGCAGCTGGGTTCCCGGTCCAGGGGACACCGGGGAGCTGTTTTTT. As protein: CASSWVPGPGDTGELFF.

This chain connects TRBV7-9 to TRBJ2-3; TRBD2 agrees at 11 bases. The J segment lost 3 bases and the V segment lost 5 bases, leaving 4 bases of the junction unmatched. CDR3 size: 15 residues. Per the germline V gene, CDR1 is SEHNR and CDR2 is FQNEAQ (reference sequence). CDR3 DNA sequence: TGTGCCAGCAGCAAACTAGCGGGAGCAACAGATACGCAGTATTTT. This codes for CASSKLAGATDTQYF. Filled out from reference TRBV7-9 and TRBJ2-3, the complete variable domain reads DTGVSQNPRHKITKRGQNVTFRCDPISEHNRLYWYRQTLGQGPEFLTYFQNEAQLEKSRLLSDRFSAERPKGSFSTLEIQRTEQGDSAMYLCASSKLAGATDTQYFGPGTRLTVL.

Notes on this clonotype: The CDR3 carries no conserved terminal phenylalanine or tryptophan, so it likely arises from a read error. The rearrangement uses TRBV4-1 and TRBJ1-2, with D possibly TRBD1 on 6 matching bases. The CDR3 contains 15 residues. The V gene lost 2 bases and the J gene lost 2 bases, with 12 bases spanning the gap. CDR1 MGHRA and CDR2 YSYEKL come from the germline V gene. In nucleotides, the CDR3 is TGCGCCAGCAGCCAACCGTCTACAGGGAACTATGGCTACACCTTG. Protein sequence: CASSQPSTGNYGYTL.

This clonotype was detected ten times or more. The CDR3 protein is CSARVVGGYTF. In DNA form, the CDR3 reads TGCAGTGCTAGAGTTGTGGGTGGCTACACCTTC. This chain links TRBV20-1 with TRBJ1-2, with D uncertain. In germline, CDR1 is DFQATT, CDR2 SNEGSKA (reference sequence). Between the trimmed V and J ends, which lost 1 base and 7 bases, there was a span of 7 bases. This CDR3 comprises 11 residues.

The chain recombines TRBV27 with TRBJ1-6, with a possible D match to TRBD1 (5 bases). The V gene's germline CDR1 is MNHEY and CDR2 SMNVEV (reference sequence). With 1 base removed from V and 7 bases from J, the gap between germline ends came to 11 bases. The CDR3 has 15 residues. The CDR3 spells CASSLWYQGNSPLHF. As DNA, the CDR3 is TGTGCCAGCAGTTTATGGTACCAGGGAAATTCACCCCTCCACTTT.